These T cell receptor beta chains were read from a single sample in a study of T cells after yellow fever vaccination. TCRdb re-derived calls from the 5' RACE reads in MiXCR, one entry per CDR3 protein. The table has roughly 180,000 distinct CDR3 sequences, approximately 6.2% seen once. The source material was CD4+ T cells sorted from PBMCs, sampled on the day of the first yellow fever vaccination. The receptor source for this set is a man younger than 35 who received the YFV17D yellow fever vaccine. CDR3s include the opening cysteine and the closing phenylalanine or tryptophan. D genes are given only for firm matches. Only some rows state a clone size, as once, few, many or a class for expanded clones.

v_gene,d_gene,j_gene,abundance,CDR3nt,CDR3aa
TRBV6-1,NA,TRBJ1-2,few,TGTGCCAGCACCAACGTTATCGATGGCTACACCTTC,CASTNVIDGYTF
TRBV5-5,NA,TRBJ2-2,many,TGTGCCAGCAGCTTGTATCCGGGAACCGGGGAGCTGTTTTTT,CASSLYPGTGELFF
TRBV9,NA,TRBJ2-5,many,TGTGCCAGCGGGGAAGAGACCCAGTACTTC,CASGEETQYF
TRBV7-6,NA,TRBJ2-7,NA,TGTACCAGCAGCTTAGACACAACCTACGAGCAGTACTTC,CTSSLDTTYEQYF
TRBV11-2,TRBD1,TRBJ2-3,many,TGTGCCAGCAGTTCGGACAGGGGGTCTTGGGGGTCAGATACGCAGTATTTT,CASSSDRGSWGSDTQYF
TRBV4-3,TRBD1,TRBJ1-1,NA,TGCGCCAGCAGCCCCGCAAAACAGGGGGTGGTCACTGAAGCTTTCTTT,CASSPAKQGVVTEAFF
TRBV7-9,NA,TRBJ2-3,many,TGTGCCAGCAGCGATAACACAGATACGCAGTATTTT,CASSDNTDTQYF
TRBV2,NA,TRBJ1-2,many,TGTGCCAGCAGTCCCCTTGGTGGGACCAAAGCTAACTATGGCTACACCTTC,CASSPLGGTKANYGYTF
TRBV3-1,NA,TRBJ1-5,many,TGTGCCAGCAGCCAACTGAATCAGCCCCAGCATTTT,CASSQLNQPQHF
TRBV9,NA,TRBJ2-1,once,TGTGCCAGCAGCTGGAGGCTCCTCTGTGAGCAGTTCTTC,CASSWRLLCEQFF
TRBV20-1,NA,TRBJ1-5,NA,TGCAGTGCTAGAGTTATAGGGGATTTATGGAATCAGCCCCAGCATTTT,CSARVIGDLWNQPQHF
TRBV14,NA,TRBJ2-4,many,TGTGCCAGCAGCCAAGGGGGATTAGCCAAAAACATTCAGTACTTC,CASSQGGLAKNIQYF
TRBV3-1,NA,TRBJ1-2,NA,TGTGCCAGCAGCCATATCGACACCTTATACTATGGCTACACCTTC,CASSHIDTLYYGYTF
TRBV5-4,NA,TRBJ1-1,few,TGTGCCAGCACCGGGGGGGCTGAAGCTTTCTTT,CASTGGAEAFF
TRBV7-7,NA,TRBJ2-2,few,TGTGCTAGCAGCCCGGGGGAAAACGGGGAGCTGTTTTTT,CASSPGENGELFF
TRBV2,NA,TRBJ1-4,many,TGTGCCAGCAAGGCGGACAGAACAAATGAAAAACTGTTTTTT,CASKADRTNEKLFF
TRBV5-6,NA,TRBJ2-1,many,TGTGCCAGCAGCCCCTTTAATGAGCAGTTCTTC,CASSPFNEQFF
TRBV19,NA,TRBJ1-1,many,TGTGCCAGTAGTATCAAGGTCTCCTGGGGCACTGAAGCTTTCTTT,CASSIKVSWGTEAFF
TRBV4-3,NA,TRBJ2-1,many,TGCGCCAGCAGCCAAGAGTTGGGGGGTGAGCAGTTCTTC,CASSQELGGEQFF
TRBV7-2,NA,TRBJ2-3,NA,TGTGCCAGCAGCTTAGTGTGGGCCCGTGCCACAGATACGCAGTATTTT,CASSLVWARATDTQYF
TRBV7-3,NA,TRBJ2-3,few,TGTGCCAGCAGCTCGAATCATGGAGGAGATACGCAGTATTTT,CASSSNHGGDTQYF
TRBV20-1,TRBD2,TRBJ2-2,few,TGCAGTGCTTTGAGACTAGCGGGGGGCACCGGGGAGCTGTTTTTT,CSALRLAGGTGELFF
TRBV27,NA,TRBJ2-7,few,TGTGCCAGCAGTTTCTACGGGGAATCTCGCGAGCAGTACTTC,CASSFYGESREQYF